The TCR beta chain described here comes from a study of Ad26.COV2.S vaccination and SARS-CoV-2 variants. Treatment denoted: some 19 received Ad26.COV2.S at low or high dose, single or two shots; roughly five received placebo; per-sample allocation not given. The samples were gathered on day 63 after the first injection of vaccine or placebo. The data were produced by immunoSEQ multiplex PCR, yet TCRdb's version contains in-frame clones alone and is incomplete. This table has roughly 510,000 clones, around 85% appearing once. The source material was peripheral blood, sampled in a trial of Ad26.COV2.S vaccine versus placebo. This clonotype originated in a person between 18 and 60 years old who received the Ad26.COV2.S COVID-19 vaccine or a placebo.

This CDR3 is CSVSRAGGEGTQYF. Written as DNA, the CDR3 is TGCAGCGTTAGCAGGGCAGGGGGCGAAGGTACGCAGTATTTT. This sequence joins TRBV29-1 and TRBJ2-3; 8 bases agree with TRBD1. Germline values: CDR1 SQVTM, CDR2 ANQGSEA. The CDR3 consists of 14 residues. Losses at the gene ends were 5 bases for V and 8 bases for J; bases not matched to a gene: 12.